The clone carrying this T cell receptor (beta chain) was detected once. The data were obtained in a study of T cell responses to AZD1222 COVID-19 vaccine. Produced via immunoSEQ multiplex PCR; TCRdb's table is partial and in-frame only. Of 80,000 to 90,000 clones in the sample, about 90% were seen once. V gave up 7 bases and J gave up 0 bases, with 10 bases separating them. The germline CDR1 and CDR2 sequences are SNHLY and FYNNEI. The CDR3 totals 13 residues. The sample in question was peripheral blood, obtained on day 0 of AZD1222 vaccination. The chain has TRBV2 and TRBJ2-7, with D unclear. This sequence was found in an adult in good health. Written as DNA, the CDR3 is TGTGCCAGCATTGGAACAGACTCCTACGAGCAGTACTTC. It yields the protein CASIGTDSYEQYF.